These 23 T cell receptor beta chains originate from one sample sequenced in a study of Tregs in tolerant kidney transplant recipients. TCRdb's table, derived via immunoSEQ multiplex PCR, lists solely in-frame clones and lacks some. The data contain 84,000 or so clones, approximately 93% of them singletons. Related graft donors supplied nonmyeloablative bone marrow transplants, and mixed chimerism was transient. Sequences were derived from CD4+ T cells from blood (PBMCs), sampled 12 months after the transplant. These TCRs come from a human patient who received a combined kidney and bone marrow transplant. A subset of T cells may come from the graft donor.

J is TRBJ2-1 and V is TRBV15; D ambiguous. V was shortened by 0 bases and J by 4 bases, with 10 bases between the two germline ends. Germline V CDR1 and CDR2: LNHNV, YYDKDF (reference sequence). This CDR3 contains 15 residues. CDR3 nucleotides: TGTGCCACCAGCAGAGATCTGGCAGTTTACAATGAGCAGTTCTTC. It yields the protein CATSRDLAVYNEQFF.

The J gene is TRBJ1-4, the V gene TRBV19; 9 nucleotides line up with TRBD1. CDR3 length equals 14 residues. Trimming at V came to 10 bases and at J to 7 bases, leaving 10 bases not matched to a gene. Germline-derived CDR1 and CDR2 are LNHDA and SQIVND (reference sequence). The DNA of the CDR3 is TGTGCCATGACAAAGACAGGGGGTGGTGAAAAACTGTTTTTT. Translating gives CAMTKTGGGEKLFF.

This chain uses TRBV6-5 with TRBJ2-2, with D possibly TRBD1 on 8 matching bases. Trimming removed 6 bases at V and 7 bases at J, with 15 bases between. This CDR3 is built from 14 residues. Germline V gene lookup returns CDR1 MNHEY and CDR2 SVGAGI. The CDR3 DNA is TGTGCCAGCAGAGGACAGGGAGGGATCGGGGAGCTGTTTTTT. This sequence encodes CASRGQGGIGELFF.

The CDR3 here is CASSYSRGGATNEQYF. CDR3 DNA: TGTGCCAGCAGTTACTCACGCGGGGGGGCAACCAACGAGCAGTACTTC. The chain employs TRBV6-6 and TRBJ2-7; 9 nucleotides agree with TRBD2. Germline CDR1 and CDR2: MNHNY and SVGAGI (reference sequence). V shed 0 bases and J 5 bases; nucleotides not matched to a gene: 8. CDR3 length: 16 amino acids.

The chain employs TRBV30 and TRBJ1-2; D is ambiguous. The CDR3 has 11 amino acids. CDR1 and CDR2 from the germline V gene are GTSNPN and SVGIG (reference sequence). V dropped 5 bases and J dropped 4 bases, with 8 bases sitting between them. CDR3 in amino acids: CAWAVGYGYTF. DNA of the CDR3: TGTGCCTGGGCCGTCGGCTATGGCTACACCTTC.

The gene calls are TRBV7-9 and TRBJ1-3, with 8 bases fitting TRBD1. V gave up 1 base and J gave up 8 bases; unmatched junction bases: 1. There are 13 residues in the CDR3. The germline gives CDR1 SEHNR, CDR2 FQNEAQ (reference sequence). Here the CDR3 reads CASSLDRGDTIYF. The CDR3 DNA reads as TGTGCCAGCAGCTTAGACAGGGGGGACACCATATATTTT.

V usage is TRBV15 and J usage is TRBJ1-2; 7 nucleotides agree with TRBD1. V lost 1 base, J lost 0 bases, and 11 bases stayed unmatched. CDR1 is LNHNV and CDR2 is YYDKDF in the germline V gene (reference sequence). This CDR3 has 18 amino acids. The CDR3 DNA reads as TGTGCCACCAGCAGAGGTGTCGTCCAGGGGGTAGCTAACTATGGCTACACCTTC. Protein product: CATSRGVVQGVANYGYTF.

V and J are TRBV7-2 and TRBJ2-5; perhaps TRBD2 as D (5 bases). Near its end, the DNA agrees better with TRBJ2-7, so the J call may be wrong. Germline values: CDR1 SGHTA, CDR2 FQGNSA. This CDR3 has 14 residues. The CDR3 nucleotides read TGTGCCAGCAGCTTCGAGGGTTGGGTCTACGAGCAGTACTTC. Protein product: CASSFEGWVYEQYF.

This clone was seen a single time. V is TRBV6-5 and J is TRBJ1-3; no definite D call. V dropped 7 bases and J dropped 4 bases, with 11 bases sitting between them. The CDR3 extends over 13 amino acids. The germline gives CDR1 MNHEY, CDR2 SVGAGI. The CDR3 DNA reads TGTGCCAGCACCCGAGGGCCAGGAAACACCATATATTTT. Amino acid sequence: CASTRGPGNTIYF.

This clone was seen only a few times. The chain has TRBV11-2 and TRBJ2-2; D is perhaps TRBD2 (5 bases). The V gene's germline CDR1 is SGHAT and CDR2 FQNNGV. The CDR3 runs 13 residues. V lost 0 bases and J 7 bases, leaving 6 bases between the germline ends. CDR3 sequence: CASSLDRGGELFF. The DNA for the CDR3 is TGTGCCAGCAGCTTAGATCGGGGCGGGGAGCTGTTTTTT.

CDR3 sequence reads: CASSVQTAGTQYF. CDR3 nucleotides: TGTGCCAGCAGCGTACAAACAGCCGGTACGCAGTATTTT. The rearrangement links TRBV7-9 to TRBJ2-3; D unclear. V gave up 5 bases and J gave up 8 bases, with 14 bases separating them. The CDR3 length is 13 residues. Per germline, CDR1 SEHNR and CDR2 FQNEAQ (reference sequence).

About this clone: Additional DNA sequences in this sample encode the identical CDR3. The CDR3 DNA is TGTGCCAGCAGTTATAGCAGGAACACCGGGGAGCTGTTTTTT. Translated: CASSYSRNTGELFF. The rearrangement joins TRBV6-5 to TRBJ2-2; D uncertain. There are 14 residues in the CDR3. Germline V lookup: CDR1 MNHEY, CDR2 SVGAGI. The V gene lost 3 bases and the J gene lost 1 base, with 6 bases spanning the gap.

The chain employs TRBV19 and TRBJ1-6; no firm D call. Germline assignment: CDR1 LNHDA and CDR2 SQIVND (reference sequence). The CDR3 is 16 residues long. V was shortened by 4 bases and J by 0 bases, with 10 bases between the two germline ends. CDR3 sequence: CASSNRRHSYNSPLHF. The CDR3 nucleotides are TGTGCCAGTAGTAATAGGAGGCACTCCTATAATTCACCCCTCCACTTT.

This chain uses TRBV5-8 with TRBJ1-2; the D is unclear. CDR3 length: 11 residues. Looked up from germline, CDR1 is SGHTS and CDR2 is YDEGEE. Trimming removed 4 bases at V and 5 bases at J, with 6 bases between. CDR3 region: CASSGGYGYTF. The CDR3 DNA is TGTGCCAGCAGCGGAGGGTATGGCTACACCTTC.

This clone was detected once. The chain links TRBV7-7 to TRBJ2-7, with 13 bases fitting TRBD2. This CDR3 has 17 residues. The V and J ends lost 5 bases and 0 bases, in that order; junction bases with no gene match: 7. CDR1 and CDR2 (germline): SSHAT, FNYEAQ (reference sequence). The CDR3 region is CASSPGTSGDPSYEQYF. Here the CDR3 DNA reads TGTGCCAGCAGCCCAGGGACTAGCGGGGATCCCTCCTACGAGCAGTACTTC.

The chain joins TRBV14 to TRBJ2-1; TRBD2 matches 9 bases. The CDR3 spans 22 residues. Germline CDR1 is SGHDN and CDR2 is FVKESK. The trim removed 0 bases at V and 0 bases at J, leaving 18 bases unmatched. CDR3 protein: CASSQELPGGLAGLDSYNEQFF. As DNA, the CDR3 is TGTGCCAGCAGCCAAGAACTCCCTGGAGGGCTAGCGGGACTCGACTCCTACAATGAGCAGTTCTTC.

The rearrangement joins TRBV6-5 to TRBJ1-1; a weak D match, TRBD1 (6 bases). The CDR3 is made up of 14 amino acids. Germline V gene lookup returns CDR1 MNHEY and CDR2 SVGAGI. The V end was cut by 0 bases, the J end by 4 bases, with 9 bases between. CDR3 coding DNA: TGTGCCAGCAGTTACTCCCAAGGGGGCACTGAAGCTTTCTTT. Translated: CASSYSQGGTEAFF.

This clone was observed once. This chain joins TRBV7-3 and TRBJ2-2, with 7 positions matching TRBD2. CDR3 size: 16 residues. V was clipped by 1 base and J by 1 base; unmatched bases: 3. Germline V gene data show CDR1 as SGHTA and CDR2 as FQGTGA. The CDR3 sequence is CASSLMASGNTGELFF. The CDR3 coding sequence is TGTGCCAGCAGCTTAATGGCTAGCGGGAACACCGGGGAGCTGTTTTTT.

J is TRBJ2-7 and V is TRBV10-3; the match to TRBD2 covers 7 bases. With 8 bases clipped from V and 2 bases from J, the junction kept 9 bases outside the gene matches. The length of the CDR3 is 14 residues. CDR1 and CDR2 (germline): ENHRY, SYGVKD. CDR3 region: CAIAPSGAAYEQYF. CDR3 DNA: TGTGCCATCGCCCCTAGCGGTGCCGCCTACGAGCAGTACTTC.

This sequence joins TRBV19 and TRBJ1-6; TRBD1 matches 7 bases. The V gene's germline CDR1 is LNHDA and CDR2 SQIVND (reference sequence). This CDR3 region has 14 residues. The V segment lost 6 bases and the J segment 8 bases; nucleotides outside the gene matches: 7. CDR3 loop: CASSSDRVDSPLHF. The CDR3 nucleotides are TGTGCCAGTAGCTCCGACAGGGTGGATTCACCCCTCCACTTT.

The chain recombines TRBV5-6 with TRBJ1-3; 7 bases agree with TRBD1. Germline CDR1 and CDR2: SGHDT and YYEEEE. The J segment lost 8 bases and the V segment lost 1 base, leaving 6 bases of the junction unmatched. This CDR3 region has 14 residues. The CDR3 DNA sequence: TGTGCCAGCAGCTTGTTGACAGGGTCGCACACCATATATTTT. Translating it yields CASSLLTGSHTIYF.

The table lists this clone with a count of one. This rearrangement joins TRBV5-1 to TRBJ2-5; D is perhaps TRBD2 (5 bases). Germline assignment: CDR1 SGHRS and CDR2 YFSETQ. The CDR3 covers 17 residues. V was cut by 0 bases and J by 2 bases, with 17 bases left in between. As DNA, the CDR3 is TGCGCCAGCAGCTTGGGCTTCCTAGCTGTTGGTCAAGAGACCCAGTACTTC. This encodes CASSLGFLAVGQETQYF.

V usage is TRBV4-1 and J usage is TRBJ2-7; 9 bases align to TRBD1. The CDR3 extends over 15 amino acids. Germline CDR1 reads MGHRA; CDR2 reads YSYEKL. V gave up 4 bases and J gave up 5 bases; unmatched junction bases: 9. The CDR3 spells CASSRGQGLFNEQYF. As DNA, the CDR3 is TGCGCCAGCAGCCGCGGACAGGGGTTGTTTAACGAGCAGTACTTC.